The 8 T cell receptor beta chains reported below all come from one sample, sequenced in a study of blood T cell repertoires in COVID-19. Method: immunoSEQ multiplex PCR; TCRdb's copy keeps in-frame clones and lacks some. The table lists a few hundred thousand clones, over 80% of them singletons. The sample comprised peripheral blood. The source is a man aged 55 to 70 who had recovered from COVID-19.

The V gene is TRBV5-1, the J gene TRBJ1-2, with 10 bases matching TRBD1. V trimming: 0 bases; J trimming: 4 bases; junction bases outside the gene matches: 3. From germline, CDR1 is SGHRS and CDR2 YFSETQ. The CDR3 loop spans 15 amino acids. As DNA, the CDR3 is TGCGCCAGCAGCTTGGGACAGGGGGCTGGCTATGGCTACACCTTC. Translating gives CASSLGQGAGYGYTF. Looking up the rest from reference TRBV5-1 and TRBJ1-2 gives the full variable domain: KAGVTQTPRYLIKTRGQQVTLSCSPISGHRSVSWYQQTPGQGLQFLFEYFSETQRNKGNFPGRFSGRQFSNSRSEMNVSTLELGDSALYLCASSLGQGAGYGYTFGSGTRLTVV.

In regard to this clone: The same CDR3 is also encoded by other DNA sequences in this sample. The gene calls are TRBV5-1 and TRBJ2-3; no firm D call. The CDR3 totals 15 residues. Germline V gives CDR1 SGHRS, CDR2 YFSETQ. V lost 2 bases, J lost 0 bases, and 10 bases lay in between. CDR3 region: CASSLGGTSTDTQYF. For the CDR3, the DNA is TGCGCCAGCAGCTTAGGCGGCACTAGCACAGATACGCAGTATTTT.

The chain has TRBV21-1 and TRBJ2-1; TRBD1 is the table's D call and was not checked against the DNA. TRBV21-1 is deemed a pseudogene. CDR3 length: 20 residues. The CDR3: CASSKVSRGPPGHTRNEQFF. In DNA form, the CDR3 reads TGTGCCAGCAGCAAAGTGAGCAGGGGCCCCCCGGGTCATACACGCAATGAGCAGTTCTTC.

The genes are TRBV5-1 and TRBJ2-1, with a tentative D call TRBD2 (7 bases). The V gene's germline CDR1 is SGHRS and CDR2 YFSETQ. Trimming removed 4 bases from V and 9 bases from J, with 20 bases in between. The CDR3 loop spans 15 amino acids. CDR3 protein: CASSPWGGGAGEQFF. The CDR3, as DNA: TGCGCCAGCAGCCCCTGGGGTGGGGGGGCAGGTGAGCAGTTCTTC.

This rearrangement joins TRBV29-1 to TRBJ2-3; the D is unclear. Germline CDR1 SQVTM, CDR2 ANQGSEA. CDR3 length: 12 amino acids. V lost 4 bases and J 1 base, leaving 6 bases between the germline ends. The CDR3 sequence: CSVGAGTDTQYF. The CDR3 region has the DNA TGCAGCGTTGGGGCCGGCACAGATACGCAGTATTTT.

About this clone itself: Other DNA sequences in this specimen translate into the identical CDR3. This chain uses TRBV5-1 with TRBJ2-3; D ambiguous. Deletions cut 0 bases from V and 2 bases from J, with 7 bases between. The CDR3 runs 14 residues. Germline CDR1 is SGHRS and CDR2 is YFSETQ. CDR3 residues: CASSLGHSTDTQYF. The DNA for the CDR3 is TGCGCCAGCAGCTTGGGACATTCCACAGATACGCAGTATTTT. The complete variable domain, with remaining parts taken from reference TRBV5-1 and TRBJ2-3, reads KAGVTQTPRYLIKTRGQQVTLSCSPISGHRSVSWYQQTPGQGLQFLFEYFSETQRNKGNFPGRFSGRQFSNSRSEMNVSTLELGDSALYLCASSLGHSTDTQYFGPGTRLTVL.

V is TRBV19 and J is TRBJ1-2; 10 nucleotides match TRBD1. CDR3 size: 15 residues. CDR1 and CDR2 (germline): LNHDA, SQIVND (reference sequence). Trimming removed 5 bases from V and 7 bases from J; junction bases left unmatched: 10. This CDR3 is CASSRPGQGGSGYTF. The CDR3 DNA reads TGTGCCAGTAGTCGACCCGGACAGGGGGGCAGTGGCTACACCTTC.

The chain joins TRBV2 to TRBJ1-2; D is possibly TRBD1 (6 bases). This CDR3 spans 12 amino acids. V was trimmed by 6 bases and J by 14 bases, leaving 19 bases between them. CDR1 and CDR2 (germline): SNHLY, FYNNEI. DNA of the CDR3: TGTGCCAGCAGCGGAGCCGGACAGTCGACTACCTTC. Translated, it gives CASSGAGQSTTF. The variable domain in full, completed from reference TRBV2 and TRBJ1-2, reads EPEVTQTPSHQVTQMGQEVILRCVPISNHLYFYWYRQILGQKVEFLVSFYNNEISEKSEIFDDQFSVERPDGSNFTLKIRSTKLEDSAMYFCASSGAGQSTTFGSGTRLTVV.